The T cell receptor (beta chain) described here comes from a study of T cell changes during pregnancy in multiple sclerosis. Germline V gives CDR1 SGHVS, CDR2 FQNEAQ. V shed 5 bases, J shed 0 bases, and the junction held 10 bases outside the gene matches. CDR3 length: 17 residues. This table comes from immunoSEQ multiplex PCR, and its TCRdb copy is limited to in-frame clones, with some not included. Altogether fewer than 70,000 clones are present, roughly 93% being singletons, with the ten largest covering 1.4%. The starting material was peripheral blood, obtained in the third trimester of pregnancy. The sequence derives from a female donor with multiple sclerosis, enrolled in a pregnancy study. The chain combines TRBV7-8 with TRBJ2-3; TRBD2 matches 8 bases. The CDR3 nucleotides are TGTGCCAGCAGCCGGTTGAGTAGCGGGGTTAGCACAGATACGCAGTATTTT. Amino acid sequence: CASSRLSSGVSTDTQYF.